This TCR beta chain derives from a study of blood T cell repertoires in COVID-19. On the study more broadly: COVID-19 samples, acute and convalescent, were from the United States, Italy and Spain. From T cells, B-cell-depleted T cells, or PBMCs came the material, which was cDNA or gDNA.

Under the authors' procedure: Amplified reference gene primers provided the basis for estimating nucleated cell counts. The method was immunoSEQ multiplex PCR; TCRdb's version includes in-frame clones alone and lacks a portion of them. D and trimming were read from the DNA, whereas the V and J calls and clone size are those reported in that table. This sample carries 200,000 to 250,000 clones, about 80% of them seen once, and the ten largest clones take 3%. The CDR3 is 20 residues long. Germline assignment: CDR1 MNHEY and CDR2 SMNVEV (reference sequence). V trimming: 2 bases; J trimming: 2 bases; junction bases outside the gene matches: 11.

The clonotype comes from a woman in her thirties who had recovered from COVID-19. Sequencing was performed on peripheral blood. The V gene is TRBV27, the J gene TRBJ2-1; TRBD2 aligns across 14 bases. This chain's CDR3 is CASSLISPGLAGAPYNEQFF. DNA for the CDR3: TGTGCCAGCAGTTTAATTTCCCCGGGACTAGCGGGAGCTCCCTACAATGAGCAGTTCTTC.